The 12 T cell receptor beta chains below all came from one sample that was sequenced in a study of OX40 agonist ivuxolimab in advanced cancers. Sequencing used immunoSEQ multiplex PCR; TCRdb keeps in-frame clones, though not all of them. The sample includes 40,000 to 55,000 clones, approximately 87% of them seen just once. The source material was CD4+ or CD8+ T cells sorted from blood, sampled in a trial of the OX40 agonist ivuxolimab. The source is an adult with an advanced solid tumor such as melanoma, head and neck, liver or kidney cancer.

The chain links TRBV20-1 to TRBJ2-7; possibly TRBD1 or TRBD2 for D (5 bases each). Looked up from germline, CDR1 is DFQATT and CDR2 is SNEGSKA (reference sequence). The V and J ends lost 3 bases and 7 bases respectively, with 10 bases between them. CDR3 length: 11 amino acids. Written as DNA, the CDR3 is TGCAGTGCTAGGATGGGACCGGAGCAGTACTTC. The encoded protein is CSARMGPEQYF.

This clone was seen only once. V usage is TRBV10-3 and J usage is TRBJ1-2; 7 nucleotides align to TRBD1. This CDR3 has 14 amino acids. The J segment lost 7 bases and the V segment lost 0 bases, leaving 5 bases of the junction unmatched. From germline, CDR1 is ENHRY and CDR2 SYGVKD. The CDR3 nucleotides read TGTGCCATCAGTGAGTCCACAGGGGATATTGGCTACACCTTC. Translation: CAISESTGDIGYTF.

This CDR3 is CASRNPNYGYTF. The CDR3 DNA sequence: TGTGCCAGCAGGAACCCTAACTATGGCTACACCTTC. The chain uses TRBV2 and TRBJ1-2; D is unclear. Trimming left V 6 bases short and J 0 bases short, with 5 bases between. The CDR3 totals 12 residues. Germline V CDR1 and CDR2: SNHLY, FYNNEI.

V usage is TRBV2 and J usage is TRBJ1-5, with D possibly being TRBD1 (5 bases). CDR1 is SNHLY, CDR2 FYNNEI, per germline. V was trimmed by 8 bases and J by 7 bases, leaving 21 bases between them. The CDR3 consists of 15 residues. The CDR3 sequence is CASRVLLGAQQPQHF. CDR3 in DNA: TGTGCCAGCCGGGTCCTACTAGGGGCGCAACAGCCCCAGCATTTT.

This clone was seen a handful of times. The genes are TRBV4-2 and TRBJ2-3; 7 bases are a match to TRBD2. The V gene's germline CDR1 is LGHNA and CDR2 YNFKEQ. This CDR3 comprises 16 residues. Trimming cost V 4 bases and J 2 bases; bases outside gene matches: 9. The CDR3 protein is CASSPSPSGHTDTQYF. In DNA form, the CDR3 reads TGTGCCAGCAGCCCGTCACCTAGCGGACACACAGATACGCAGTATTTT.

The rearrangement links TRBV11-3 to TRBJ2-5; D tentatively fits TRBD1 or TRBD2 (5 bases each). The germline V gene has CDR1 SGHNT and CDR2 YENEEA. V lost 1 base and J lost 4, with 7 bases in between. This CDR3 spans 13 amino acids. The CDR3 region is CASSLGGGETQYF. CDR3 DNA: TGTGCCAGCAGCTTAGGTGGGGGAGAGACCCAGTACTTC.

V usage is TRBV5-4 and J usage is TRBJ2-1; D remains ambiguous. There are 14 residues in the CDR3. Germline V gene lookup returns CDR1 SGHNT and CDR2 YYREEE (reference sequence). Trimming removed 0 bases from V and 5 bases from J, with 9 bases in between. The CDR3 DNA sequence: TGTGCCAGCAGCTTGGATTGGGCCCACAATGAGCAGTTCTTC. Translating it yields CASSLDWAHNEQFF.

This chain uses TRBV5-1 with TRBJ1-2; 7 nucleotides align to TRBD1. The trim removed 5 bases at V and 3 bases at J, leaving 10 bases unmatched. Germline lookup yields CDR1 SGHRS and CDR2 YFSETQ. The CDR3 is 15 amino acids. The CDR3 nucleotides read TGCGCCAGCAGAACCACAGGGGCATCGGACTATGGCTACACCTTC. Encoded protein: CASRTTGASDYGYTF.

The rearrangement links TRBV5-1 to TRBJ2-1; TRBD2 matches at 9 bases. The CDR3 extends over 16 amino acids. J was trimmed by 0 bases and V by 7 bases; bases with no gene match: 8. Germline V gives CDR1 SGHRS, CDR2 YFSETQ. CDR3 amino acids: CASGLAGSSSYNEQFF. In DNA form, the CDR3 reads TGCGCCAGCGGGCTAGCGGGATCCAGCTCCTACAATGAGCAGTTCTTC.

CDR3 DNA: TGTGCCAGTAGTATAGAGAACGGGAATTCACCCCTCCACTTT. Translation: CASSIENGNSPLHF. This rearrangement joins TRBV19 to TRBJ1-6; D call uncertain. With 0 bases removed from V and 7 bases from J, the gap between germline ends came to 7 bases. CDR3 length equals 14 residues. Germline V lookup: CDR1 LNHDA, CDR2 SQIVND (reference sequence). The full variable domain, its missing parts supplied by reference TRBV19 and TRBJ1-6, is DGGITQSPKYLFRKEGQNVTLSCEQNLNHDAMYWYRQDPGQGLRLIYYSQIVNDFQKGDIAEGYSVSREKKESFPLTVTSAQKNPTAFYLCASSIENGNSPLHFGNGTRLTVT.

This rearrangement joins TRBV7-2 to TRBJ1-1; D is unresolved. The CDR3 covers 14 residues. Germline V lookup: CDR1 SGHTA, CDR2 FQGNSA. Trimming pared 6 bases from V and 1 base from J, leaving 12 bases between. The CDR3 coding sequence is TGTGCCAGCAGAATTTACCGGGAGAACACTGAAGCTTTCTTT. Protein sequence: CASRIYRENTEAFF.

The CDR3 nucleotides are TGTGCCAGCAGCTCAGGACAGGGACGCAATCAGCCCCAGCATTTT. Translation: CASSSGQGRNQPQHF. The chain links TRBV11-2 to TRBJ1-5; 8 nucleotides match TRBD1. Germline CDR1 and CDR2: SGHAT and FQNNGV. The CDR3 runs 15 residues. Germline trimming cut 4 bases from V and 2 bases from J; bases unmatched to any gene: 4.